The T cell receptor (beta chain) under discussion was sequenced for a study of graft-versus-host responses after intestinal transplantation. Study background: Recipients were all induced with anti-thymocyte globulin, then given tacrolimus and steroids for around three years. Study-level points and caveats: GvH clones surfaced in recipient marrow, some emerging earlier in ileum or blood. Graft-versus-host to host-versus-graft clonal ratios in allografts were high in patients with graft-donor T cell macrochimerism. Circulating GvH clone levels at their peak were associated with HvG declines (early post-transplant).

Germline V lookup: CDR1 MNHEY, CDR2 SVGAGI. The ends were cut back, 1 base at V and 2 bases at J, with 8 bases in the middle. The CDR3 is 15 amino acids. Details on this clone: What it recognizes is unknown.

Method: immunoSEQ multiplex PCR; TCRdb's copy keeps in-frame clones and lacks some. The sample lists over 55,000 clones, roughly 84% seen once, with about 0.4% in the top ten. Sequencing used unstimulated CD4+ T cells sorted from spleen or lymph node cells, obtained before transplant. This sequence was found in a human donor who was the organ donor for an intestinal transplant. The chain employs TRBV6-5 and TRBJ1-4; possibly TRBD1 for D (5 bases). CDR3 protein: CASSYWRGTNEKLFF. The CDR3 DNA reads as TGTGCCAGCAGTTACTGGAGGGGTACTAATGAAAAACTGTTTTTT.